Each of the 9 T cell receptor beta chains below was sequenced from the same sample in a study of cytomegalovirus exposure and HLA in healthy donors. PCR employed 60 Vbeta and 13 Jbeta primers. Profiling relied on immunoSEQ multiplex PCR, and the TCRdb table lists in-frame clones only, not all of them. Of over 150,000 clones in the sample, about 83% were seen once. The sequenced material came from PBMCs. These receptors were collected from a woman aged 40-49 years in good health and CMV-seronegative.

The rearrangement links TRBV7-9 to TRBJ2-7; 11 bases agree with TRBD1. The junction had 2 bases not matched to a gene; V was cut back by 4 bases and J by 3 bases. Germline V CDR1 and CDR2: SEHNR, FQNEAQ (reference sequence). CDR3 length: 14 residues. This CDR3 is CASSWTGGVYEQYF. CDR3 in DNA: TGTGCCAGCAGCTGGACAGGGGGCGTCTACGAGCAGTACTTC. The whole variable domain, filled in from reference TRBV7-9 and TRBJ2-7, reads DTGVSQNPRHKITKRGQNVTFRCDPISEHNRLYWYRQTLGQGPEFLTYFQNEAQLEKSRLLSDRFSAERPKGSFSTLEIQRTEQGDSAMYLCASSWTGGVYEQYFGPGTRLTVT.

CDR3 region: CASSAPGQINYGYTF. The CDR3 region has the DNA TGTGCCAGCAGCGCTCCGGGACAGATAAACTATGGCTACACCTTC. The V call is TRBV9, the J call TRBJ1-2; TRBD1 agrees at 7 bases. J gave up 2 bases and V 3 bases, and 7 bases lay outside the gene matches. CDR1 is SGDLS and CDR2 is YYNGEE in the germline V gene. The CDR3 consists of 15 residues.

The chain recombines TRBV6-5 with TRBJ2-1; D might be TRBD2 (6 bases). The germline gives CDR1 MNHEY, CDR2 SVGAGI. V was clipped by 8 bases and J by 0 bases, with 11 bases between them. The CDR3 runs to 14 residues. CDR3 in DNA: TGTGCCAGCCGGAGGGAGCGCTCCTACAATGAGCAGTTCTTC. Its translation is CASRRERSYNEQFF.

The V gene is TRBV10-3, the J gene TRBJ1-1, with a possible D match to TRBD1 (6 bases). The CDR3 is 15 residues long. V lost 10 bases to trimming and J lost 5 bases, with 23 bases between them. Germline V gene lookup returns CDR1 ENHRY and CDR2 SYGVKD. The CDR3 DNA follows: TGTGCCACAAGGGGGGGGTTAGGGGCAGGGACTGAAGCTTTCTTT. This translates into CATRGGLGAGTEAFF.

The V and J genes are TRBV7-9 and TRBJ1-6, with D maybe TRBD1 (6 bases). Looked up from germline, CDR1 is SEHNR and CDR2 is FQNEAQ (reference sequence). The CDR3 contains 13 residues. Trimming removed 9 bases at V and 14 bases at J, with 20 bases between. The CDR3 DNA is TGTGCCAGTTCGGACAGCGACAGCACTTCCCTCCACTTT. It is translated as CASSDSDSTSLHF.

J is TRBJ2-2 and V is TRBV6-6; 9 bases align to TRBD1. CDR1 MNHNY and CDR2 SVGAGI come from the germline V gene (reference sequence). V shed 7 bases and J 6 bases; nucleotides not matched to a gene: 12. CDR3 size: 16 residues. This CDR3 reads CASMTGTGIVAGELFF. The CDR3 DNA sequence: TGTGCCAGCATGACCGGGACAGGGATAGTAGCCGGGGAGCTGTTTTTT.

The chain links TRBV5-6 to TRBJ1-5, with D possibly matching TRBD1 (6 bases). The germline V gene encodes CDR1 SGHDT and CDR2 YYEEEE. The length of the CDR3 is 15 residues. Trimming cost V 4 bases and J 4 bases, with 15 bases left between them. The CDR3 coding sequence is TGTGCCAGCAGCCTTCTTGGACAGTCGAATCAGCCCCAGCATTTT. Translation: CASSLLGQSNQPQHF.

This rearrangement joins TRBV5-1 to TRBJ1-2, with 9 bases that match TRBD1. V was pared by 0 bases and J by 6 bases, with 6 bases of the junction left unmatched. Germline CDR1 and CDR2: SGHRS and YFSETQ. CDR3 size: 15 residues. This chain's CDR3 is CASSLATGQGNGYTF. Written as DNA, the CDR3 is TGCGCCAGCAGCTTGGCCACAGGACAGGGGAATGGCTACACCTTC. Combining the CDR3 with reference TRBV5-1 and TRBJ1-2 gives the whole variable domain KAGVTQTPRYLIKTRGQQVTLSCSPISGHRSVSWYQQTPGQGLQFLFEYFSETQRNKGNFPGRFSGRQFSNSRSEMNVSTLELGDSALYLCASSLATGQGNGYTFGSGTRLTVV.

The rearrangement joins TRBV5-4 to TRBJ2-7, with 10 bases identical to TRBD1. The length of the CDR3 is 15 residues. Germline loops: CDR1 SGHNT, CDR2 YYREEE (reference sequence). After removal of 0 bases from V and 3 bases from J, the junction contained 3 bases not matched to a gene. For the CDR3, the DNA is TGTGCCAGCAGCTTGGCAGGGACAGGGGTCTACGAGCAGTACTTC. Protein: CASSLAGTGVYEQYF.